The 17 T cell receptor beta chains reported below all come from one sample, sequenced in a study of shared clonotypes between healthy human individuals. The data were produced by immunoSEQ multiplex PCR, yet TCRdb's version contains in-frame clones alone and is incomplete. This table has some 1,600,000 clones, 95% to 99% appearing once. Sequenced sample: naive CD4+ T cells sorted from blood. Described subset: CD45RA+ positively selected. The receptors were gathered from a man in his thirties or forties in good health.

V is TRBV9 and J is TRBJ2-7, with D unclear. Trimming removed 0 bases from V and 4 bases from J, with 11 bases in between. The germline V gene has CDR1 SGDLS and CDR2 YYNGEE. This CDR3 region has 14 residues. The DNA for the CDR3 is TGTGCCAGCAGCGTAGCTGGGCAGGCGTACGAGCAGTACTTC. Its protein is CASSVAGQAYEQYF.

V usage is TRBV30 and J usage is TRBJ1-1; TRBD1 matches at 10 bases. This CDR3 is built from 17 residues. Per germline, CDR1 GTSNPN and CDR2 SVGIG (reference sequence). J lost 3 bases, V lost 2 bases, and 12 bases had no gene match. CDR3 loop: CAWSIILTGTGDTEAFF. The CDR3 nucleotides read TGTGCCTGGAGTATCATCCTAACCGGGACAGGGGACACTGAAGCTTTCTTT.

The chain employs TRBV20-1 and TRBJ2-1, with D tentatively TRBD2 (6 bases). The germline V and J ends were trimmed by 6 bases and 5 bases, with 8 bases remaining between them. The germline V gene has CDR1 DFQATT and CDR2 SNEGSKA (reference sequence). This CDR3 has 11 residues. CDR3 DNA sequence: TGCAGTGCCGGAGGGCACAATGAGCAGTTCTTC. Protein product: CSAGGHNEQFF.

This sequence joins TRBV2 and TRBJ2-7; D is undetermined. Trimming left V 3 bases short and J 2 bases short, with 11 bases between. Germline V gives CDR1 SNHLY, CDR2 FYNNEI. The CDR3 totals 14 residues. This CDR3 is CASSDGKRTYEQYF. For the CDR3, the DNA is TGTGCCAGCAGTGACGGCAAACGCACCTACGAGCAGTACTTC.

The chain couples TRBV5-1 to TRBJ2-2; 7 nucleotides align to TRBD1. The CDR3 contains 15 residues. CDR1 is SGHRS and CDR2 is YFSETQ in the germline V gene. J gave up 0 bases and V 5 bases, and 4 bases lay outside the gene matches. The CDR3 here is CASRIGTANTGELFF. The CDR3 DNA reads TGCGCCAGCAGAATAGGGACAGCGAACACCGGGGAGCTGTTTTTT.

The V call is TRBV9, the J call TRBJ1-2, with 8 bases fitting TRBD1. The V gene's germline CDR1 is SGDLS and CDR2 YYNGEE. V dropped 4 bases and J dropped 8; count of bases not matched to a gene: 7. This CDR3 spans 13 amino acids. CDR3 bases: TGTGCCAGCAGCTTTCGGACAGGGAGCGGCTACACCTTC. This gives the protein CASSFRTGSGYTF.

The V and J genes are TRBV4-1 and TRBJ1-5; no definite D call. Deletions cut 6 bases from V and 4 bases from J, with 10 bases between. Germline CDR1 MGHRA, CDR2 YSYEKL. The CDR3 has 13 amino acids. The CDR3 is CASRGGVNQPQHF. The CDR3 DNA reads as TGCGCCAGCAGGGGAGGAGTTAATCAGCCCCAGCATTTT.

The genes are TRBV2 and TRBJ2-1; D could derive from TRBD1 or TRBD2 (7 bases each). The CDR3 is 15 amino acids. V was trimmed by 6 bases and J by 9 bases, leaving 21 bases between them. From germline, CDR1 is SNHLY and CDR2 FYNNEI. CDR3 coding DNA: TGTGCCAGCAGCGCCCTGACAGGGAGGGGAGGTGAGCAGTTCTTC. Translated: CASSALTGRGGEQFF.

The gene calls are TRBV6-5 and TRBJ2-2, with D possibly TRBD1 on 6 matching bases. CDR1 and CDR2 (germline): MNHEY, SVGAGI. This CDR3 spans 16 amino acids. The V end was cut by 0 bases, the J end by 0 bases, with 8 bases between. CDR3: CASSYSDRANTGELFF. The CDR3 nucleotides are TGTGCCAGCAGTTACTCGGACAGAGCGAACACCGGGGAGCTGTTTTTT.

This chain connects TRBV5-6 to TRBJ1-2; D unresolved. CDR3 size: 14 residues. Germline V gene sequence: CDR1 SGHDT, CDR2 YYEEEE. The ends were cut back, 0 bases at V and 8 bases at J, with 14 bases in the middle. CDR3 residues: CASSLAGPHPGYTF. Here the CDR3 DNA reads TGTGCCAGCAGCTTGGCCGGGCCCCACCCGGGCTACACCTTC.

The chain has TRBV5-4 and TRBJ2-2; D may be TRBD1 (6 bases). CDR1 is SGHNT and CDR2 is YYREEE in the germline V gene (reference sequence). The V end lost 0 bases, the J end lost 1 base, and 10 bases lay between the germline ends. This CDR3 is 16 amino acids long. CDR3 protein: CASSLGRGQNTGELFF. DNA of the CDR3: TGTGCCAGCAGCTTGGGTAGGGGACAGAACACCGGGGAGCTGTTTTTT.

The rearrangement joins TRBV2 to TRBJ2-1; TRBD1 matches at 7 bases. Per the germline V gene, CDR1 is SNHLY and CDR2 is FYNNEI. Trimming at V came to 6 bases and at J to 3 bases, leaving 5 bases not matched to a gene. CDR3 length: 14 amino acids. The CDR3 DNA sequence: TGTGCCAGCAGCAGGGACAGAAGCTACAATGAGCAGTTCTTC. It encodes CASSRDRSYNEQFF.

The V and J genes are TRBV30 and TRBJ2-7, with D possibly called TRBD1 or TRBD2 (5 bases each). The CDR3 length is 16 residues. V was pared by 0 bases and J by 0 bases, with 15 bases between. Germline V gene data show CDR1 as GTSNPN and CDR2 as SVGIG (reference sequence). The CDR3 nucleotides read TGTGCCTGGAGTGTACAGGAGCGGCGGATCTCCTACGAGCAGTACTTC. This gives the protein CAWSVQERRISYEQYF.

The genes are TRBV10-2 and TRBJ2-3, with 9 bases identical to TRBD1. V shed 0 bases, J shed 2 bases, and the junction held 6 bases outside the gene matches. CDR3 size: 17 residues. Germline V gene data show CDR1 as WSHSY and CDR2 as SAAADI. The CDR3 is CASSESTTGGNTDTQYF. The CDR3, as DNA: TGCGCCAGCAGTGAGTCCACTACAGGGGGCAACACAGATACGCAGTATTTT.

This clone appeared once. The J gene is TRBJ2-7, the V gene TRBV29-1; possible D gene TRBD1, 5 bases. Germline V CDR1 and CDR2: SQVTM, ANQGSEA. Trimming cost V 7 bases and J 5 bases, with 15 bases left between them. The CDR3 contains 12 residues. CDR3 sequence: CSGGDSPHEQYF. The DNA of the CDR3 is TGCAGCGGAGGCGACAGTCCCCACGAGCAGTACTTC.

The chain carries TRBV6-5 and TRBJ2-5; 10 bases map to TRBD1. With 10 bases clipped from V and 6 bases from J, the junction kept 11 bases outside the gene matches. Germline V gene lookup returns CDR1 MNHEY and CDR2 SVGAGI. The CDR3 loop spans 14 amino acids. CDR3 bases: TGTGCCACCGAGTTCCGACAGGGGGCGAAGACCCAGTACTTC. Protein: CATEFRQGAKTQYF.

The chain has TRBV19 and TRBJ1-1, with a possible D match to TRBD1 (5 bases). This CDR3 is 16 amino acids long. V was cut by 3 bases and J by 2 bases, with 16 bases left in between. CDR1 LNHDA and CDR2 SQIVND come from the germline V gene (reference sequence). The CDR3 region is CASSIDPTAINTEAFF. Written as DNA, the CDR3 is TGTGCCAGTAGTATCGATCCGACAGCAATTAACACTGAAGCTTTCTTT.